The subject of this entry is one T cell receptor beta chain. The antigen is not known. Repertoires were generated with immunoSEQ multiplex PCR, while TCRdb's copy carries only in-frame clones and drops some. The sample has about 61,000 clones, roughly 87% seen once. These data originate in a study of OX40 agonist ivuxolimab in advanced cancers. Study-wide background: Patients with prior anti-PD-1, anti-PD-L1 or anti-CTLA-4 therapy were eligible; approximately 40% had some. Partial responses were achieved by three patients, of whom one had hepatocellular carcinoma and two had cutaneous melanoma.

Study results and limitations: Both CD4+ and CD8+ T cell populations in blood had undergone clonal expansion by week 6 at 0.1 to 3.0 mg/kg.

The CDR3 runs 15 residues. Germline values: CDR1 MNHEY, CDR2 SVGAGI. Trimming removed 4 bases from V and 5 bases from J; junction bases left unmatched: 9. This TCR was recovered from an adult with an advanced solid tumor such as melanoma, head and neck, liver or kidney cancer. The chain recombines TRBV6-5 with TRBJ2-5, with 8 positions matching TRBD2. The sample consisted of CD4+ or CD8+ T cells sorted from blood, taken in a trial of the OX40 agonist ivuxolimab. The CDR3 bases are TGTGCCAGCAGTTCCCCTACTAGCGGTTGGGAGACCCAGTACTTC. Amino acid sequence: CASSSPTSGWETQYF.